This T cell receptor (beta chain) derives from a study of blood T cell repertoires in COVID-19. About the study: From T cells, B-cell-depleted T cells, or PBMCs came the material, which was cDNA or gDNA.

Trimming stripped 3 bases from V and 4 bases from J, with 13 bases between. The CDR3 is 15 residues long. Germline V gene data show CDR1 as SGHNT and CDR2 as YENEEA. In the original analysis: Amplification from reference gene primers served as the basis for estimated nucleated cell counts. The method was immunoSEQ multiplex PCR; TCRdb's version includes in-frame clones alone and lacks a portion of them. V, J and clone size were drawn from that table, and D and trimming were deduced from the DNA. The table includes about 100,000 clones, around 88% detected once. Input material: peripheral blood. The chain employs TRBV11-3 and TRBJ2-1; possible D gene TRBD2, 6 bases. The sequence derives from a human donor in a cohort sampled during active COVID-19. CDR3 sequence: CASSLEGKKYNEQFF. The CDR3 DNA follows: TGTGCCAGCAGCTTGGAGGGTAAAAAATACAATGAGCAGTTCTTC.